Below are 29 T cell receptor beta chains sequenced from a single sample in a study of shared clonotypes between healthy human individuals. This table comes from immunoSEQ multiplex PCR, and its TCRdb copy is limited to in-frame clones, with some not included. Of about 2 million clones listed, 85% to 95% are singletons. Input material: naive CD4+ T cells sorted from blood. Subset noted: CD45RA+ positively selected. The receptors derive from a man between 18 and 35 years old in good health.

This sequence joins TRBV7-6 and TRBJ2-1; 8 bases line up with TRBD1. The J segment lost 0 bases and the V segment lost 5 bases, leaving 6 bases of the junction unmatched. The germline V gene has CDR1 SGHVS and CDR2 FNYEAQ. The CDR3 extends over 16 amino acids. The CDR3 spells CASSIWTGSSYNEQFF. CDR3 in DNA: TGTGCCAGCAGCATATGGACAGGGAGCTCCTACAATGAGCAGTTCTTC.

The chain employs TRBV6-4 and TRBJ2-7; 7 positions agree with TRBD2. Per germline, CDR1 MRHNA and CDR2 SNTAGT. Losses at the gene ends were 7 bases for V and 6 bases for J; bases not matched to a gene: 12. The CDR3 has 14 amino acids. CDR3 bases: TGTGCCAGCACTCAAATGGGAGGGCCAACCGAGCAGTACTTC. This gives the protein CASTQMGGPTEQYF.

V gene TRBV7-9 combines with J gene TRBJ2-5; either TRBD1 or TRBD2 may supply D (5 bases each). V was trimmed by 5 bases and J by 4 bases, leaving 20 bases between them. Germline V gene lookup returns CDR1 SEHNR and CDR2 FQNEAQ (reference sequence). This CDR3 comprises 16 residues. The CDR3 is CASSRRDARVGETQYF. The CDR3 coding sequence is TGTGCCAGCAGCCGACGGGACGCCCGGGTGGGAGAGACCCAGTACTTC.

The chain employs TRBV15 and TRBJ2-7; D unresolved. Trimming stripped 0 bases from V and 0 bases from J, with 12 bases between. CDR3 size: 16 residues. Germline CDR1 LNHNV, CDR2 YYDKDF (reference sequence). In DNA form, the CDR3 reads TGTGCCACCAGCAGAGATACGGCCAGTTTCTCCTACGAGCAGTACTTC. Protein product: CATSRDTASFSYEQYF.

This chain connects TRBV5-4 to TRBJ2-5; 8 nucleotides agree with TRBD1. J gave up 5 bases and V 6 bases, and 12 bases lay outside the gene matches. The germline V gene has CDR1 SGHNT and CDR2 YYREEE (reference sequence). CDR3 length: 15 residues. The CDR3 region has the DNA TGTGCCAGCACCGTGGACAGGGTTTTCGGGGAGACCCAGTACTTC. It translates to CASTVDRVFGETQYF.

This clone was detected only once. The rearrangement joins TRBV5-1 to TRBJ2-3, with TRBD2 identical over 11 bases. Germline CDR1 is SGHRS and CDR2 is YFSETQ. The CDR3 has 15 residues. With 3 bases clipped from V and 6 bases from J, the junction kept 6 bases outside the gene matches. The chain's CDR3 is CASSYPSGGTDTQYF. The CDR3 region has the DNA TGCGCCAGCAGCTACCCTAGCGGGGGGACGGATACGCAGTATTTT.

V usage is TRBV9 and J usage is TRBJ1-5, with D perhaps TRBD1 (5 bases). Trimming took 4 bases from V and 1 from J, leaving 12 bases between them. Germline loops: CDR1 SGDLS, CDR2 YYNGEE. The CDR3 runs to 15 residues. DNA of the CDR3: TGTGCCAGCAGCCTCGTAGGGGACAGCAATCAGCCCCAGCATTTT. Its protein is CASSLVGDSNQPQHF.

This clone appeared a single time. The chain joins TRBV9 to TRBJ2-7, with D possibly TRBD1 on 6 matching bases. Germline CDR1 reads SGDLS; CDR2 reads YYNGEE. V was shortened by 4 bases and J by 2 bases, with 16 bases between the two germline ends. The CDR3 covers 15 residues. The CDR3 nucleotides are TGTGCCAGCAGCCCCCAGGGGCTGGGCCCCTACGAGCAGTACTTC. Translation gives CASSPQGLGPYEQYF.

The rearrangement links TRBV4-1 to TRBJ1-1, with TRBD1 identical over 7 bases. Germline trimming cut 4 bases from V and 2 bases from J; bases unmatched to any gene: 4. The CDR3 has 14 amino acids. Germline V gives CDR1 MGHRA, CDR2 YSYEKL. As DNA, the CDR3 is TGCGCCAGCAGCCTCGGGACAGTTAACACTGAAGCTTTCTTT. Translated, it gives CASSLGTVNTEAFF.

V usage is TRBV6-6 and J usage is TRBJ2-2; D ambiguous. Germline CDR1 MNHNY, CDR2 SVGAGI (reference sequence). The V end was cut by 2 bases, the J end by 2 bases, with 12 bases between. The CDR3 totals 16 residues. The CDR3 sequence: CASSYREGINTGELFF. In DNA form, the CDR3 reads TGTGCCAGCAGTTACAGAGAAGGGATCAACACCGGGGAGCTGTTTTTT.

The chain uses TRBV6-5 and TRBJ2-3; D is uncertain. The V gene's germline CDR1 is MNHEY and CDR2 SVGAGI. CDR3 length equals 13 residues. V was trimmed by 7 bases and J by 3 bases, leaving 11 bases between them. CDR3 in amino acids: CASKIIATDTQYF. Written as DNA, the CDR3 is TGTGCCAGCAAAATAATAGCAACAGATACGCAGTATTTT.

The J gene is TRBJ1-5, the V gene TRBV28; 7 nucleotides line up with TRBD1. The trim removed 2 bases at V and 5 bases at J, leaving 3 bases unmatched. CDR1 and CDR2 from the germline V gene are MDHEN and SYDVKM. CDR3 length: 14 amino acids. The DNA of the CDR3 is TGTGCCAGCAGTTTAAGGGGGCTTTATCAGCCCCAGCATTTT. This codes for CASSLRGLYQPQHF.

The CDR3 DNA reads TGTGCCAGCAGCCCAGGGGCTTTCTTT. Protein product: CASSPGAFF. The V and J genes are TRBV3-2 and TRBJ1-1; TRBD1 was called by the table and not checked on the DNA. TRBV3-2 is a pseudogene. The CDR3 consists of 9 residues.

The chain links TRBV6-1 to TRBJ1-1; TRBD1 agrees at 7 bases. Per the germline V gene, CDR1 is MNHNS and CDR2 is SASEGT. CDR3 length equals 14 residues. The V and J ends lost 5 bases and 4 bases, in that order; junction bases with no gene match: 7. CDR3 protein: CASSFTGVGTEAFF. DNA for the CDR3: TGTGCCAGCAGTTTTACAGGGGTGGGCACTGAAGCTTTCTTT.

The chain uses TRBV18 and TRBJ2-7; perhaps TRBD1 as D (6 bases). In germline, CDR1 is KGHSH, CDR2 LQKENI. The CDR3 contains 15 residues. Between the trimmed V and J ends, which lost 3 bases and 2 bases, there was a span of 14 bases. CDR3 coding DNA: TGTGCCAGCTCACCTCCGGGACAACTGACCTACGAGCAGTACTTC. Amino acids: CASSPPGQLTYEQYF.

DNA for the CDR3: TGCGCCAGCAGCTTACCCGGCGGGGGGACCGGGGAGCTGTTTTTT. Protein product: CASSLPGGGTGELFF. The chain joins TRBV5-1 to TRBJ2-2, with 8 bases lining up with TRBD2. Germline CDR1 SGHRS, CDR2 YFSETQ. This CDR3 contains 15 residues. The trim removed 2 bases at V and 5 bases at J, leaving 5 bases unmatched.

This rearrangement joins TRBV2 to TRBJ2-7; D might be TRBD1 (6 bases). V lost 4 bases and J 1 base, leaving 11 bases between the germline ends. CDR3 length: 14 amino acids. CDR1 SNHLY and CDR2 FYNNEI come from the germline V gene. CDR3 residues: CASSGGQSSYEQYF. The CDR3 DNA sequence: TGTGCCAGCAGTGGTGGACAGTCATCCTACGAGCAGTACTTC.

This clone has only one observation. The CDR3 loop reads CASSSGGREGYEQYF. The CDR3 region has the DNA TGTGCCAGCAGTAGTGGGGGCCGAGAAGGTTACGAGCAGTACTTC. V is TRBV6-6 and J is TRBJ2-7, with D possibly matching TRBD1 (6 bases). The CDR3 loop spans 15 amino acids. V was cut by 5 bases and J by 4 bases, with 18 bases left in between. Germline CDR1 is MNHNY and CDR2 is SVGAGI (reference sequence).

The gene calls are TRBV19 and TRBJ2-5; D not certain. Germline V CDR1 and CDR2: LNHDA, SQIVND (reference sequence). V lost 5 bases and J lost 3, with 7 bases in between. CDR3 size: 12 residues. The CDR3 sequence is CASSGPEETQYF. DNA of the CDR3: TGTGCCAGTAGTGGCCCTGAAGAGACCCAGTACTTC.

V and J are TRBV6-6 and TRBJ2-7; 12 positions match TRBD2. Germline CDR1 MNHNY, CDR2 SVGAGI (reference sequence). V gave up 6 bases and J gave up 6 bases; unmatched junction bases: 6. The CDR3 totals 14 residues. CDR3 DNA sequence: TGTGCCAGCAGGGCTAGCGGGGGGGCGGGCGAGCAGTACTTC. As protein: CASRASGGAGEQYF.

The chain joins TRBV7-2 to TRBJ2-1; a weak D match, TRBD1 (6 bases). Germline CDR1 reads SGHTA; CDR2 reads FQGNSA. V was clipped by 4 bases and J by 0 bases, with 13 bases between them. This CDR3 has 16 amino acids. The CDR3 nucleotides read TGTGCCAGCAGCTGGGTTGGGGGCTTCTCCTACAATGAGCAGTTCTTC. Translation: CASSWVGGFSYNEQFF.

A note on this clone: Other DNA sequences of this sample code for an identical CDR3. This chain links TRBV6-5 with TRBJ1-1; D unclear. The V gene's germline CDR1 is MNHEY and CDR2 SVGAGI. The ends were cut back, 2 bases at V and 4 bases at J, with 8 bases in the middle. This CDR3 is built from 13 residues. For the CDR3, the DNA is TGTGCCAGCAGTTACCCGGGAGGCACTGAAGCTTTCTTT. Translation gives CASSYPGGTEAFF.

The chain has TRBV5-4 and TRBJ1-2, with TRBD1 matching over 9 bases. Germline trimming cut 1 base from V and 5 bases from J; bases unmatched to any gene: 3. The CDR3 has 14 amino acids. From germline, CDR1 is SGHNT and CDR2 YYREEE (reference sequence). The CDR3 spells CASSLTGGEYGYTF. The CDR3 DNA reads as TGTGCCAGCAGCTTGACAGGGGGCGAATATGGCTACACCTTC.

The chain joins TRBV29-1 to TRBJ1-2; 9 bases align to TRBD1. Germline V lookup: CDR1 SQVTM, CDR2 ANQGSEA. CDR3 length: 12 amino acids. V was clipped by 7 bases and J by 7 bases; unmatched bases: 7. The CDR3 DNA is TGCAGCGCCCTCGACAGGGGGGGTGGCTACACCTTC. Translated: CSALDRGGGYTF.

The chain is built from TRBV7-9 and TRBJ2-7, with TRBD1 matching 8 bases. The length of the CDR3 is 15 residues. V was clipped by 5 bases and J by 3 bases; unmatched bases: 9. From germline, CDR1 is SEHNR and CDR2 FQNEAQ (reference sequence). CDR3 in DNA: TGTGCCAGCAGCCCCTCGACAGGGGAGGACTACGAGCAGTACTTC. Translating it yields CASSPSTGEDYEQYF. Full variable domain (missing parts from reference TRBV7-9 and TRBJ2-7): DTGVSQNPRHKITKRGQNVTFRCDPISEHNRLYWYRQTLGQGPEFLTYFQNEAQLEKSRLLSDRFSAERPKGSFSTLEIQRTEQGDSAMYLCASSPSTGEDYEQYFGPGTRLTVT.

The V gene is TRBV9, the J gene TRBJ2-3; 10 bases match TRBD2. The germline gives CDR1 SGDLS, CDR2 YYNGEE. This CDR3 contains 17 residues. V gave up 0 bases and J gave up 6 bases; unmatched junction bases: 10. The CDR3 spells CASSVAHLAGEGDTQYF. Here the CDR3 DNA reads TGTGCCAGCAGCGTAGCTCATCTAGCGGGAGAGGGGGATACGCAGTATTTT.

The DNA of the CDR3 is TGTGCCAGCAGCCATAGCTGGGAAGAGACCCAGTACTTC. Protein product: CASSHSWEETQYF. The genes are TRBV7-2 and TRBJ2-5; D is undetermined. The germline gives CDR1 SGHTA, CDR2 FQGNSA. Trimming pared 5 bases from V and 3 bases from J, leaving 10 bases between. The CDR3 covers 13 residues.

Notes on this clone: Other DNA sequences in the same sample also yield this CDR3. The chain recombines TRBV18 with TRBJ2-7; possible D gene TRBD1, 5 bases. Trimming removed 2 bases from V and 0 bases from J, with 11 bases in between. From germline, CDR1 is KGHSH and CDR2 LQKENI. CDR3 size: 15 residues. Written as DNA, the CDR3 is TGTGCCAGCTCACCAGGCCAGGGCATCTCCTACGAGCAGTACTTC. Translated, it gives CASSPGQGISYEQYF. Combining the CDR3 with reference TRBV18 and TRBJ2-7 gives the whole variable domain NAGVMQNPRHLVRRRGQEARLRCSPMKGHSHVYWYRQLPEEGLKFMVYLQKENIIDESGMPKERFSAEFPKEGPSILRIQQVVRGDSAAYFCASSPGQGISYEQYFGPGTRLTVT.

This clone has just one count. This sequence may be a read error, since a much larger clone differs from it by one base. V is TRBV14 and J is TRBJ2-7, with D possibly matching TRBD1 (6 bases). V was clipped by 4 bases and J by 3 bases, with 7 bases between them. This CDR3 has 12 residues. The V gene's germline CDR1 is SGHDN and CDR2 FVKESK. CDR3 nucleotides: TGTGCCAGCAGCCGGGACAACTACGAGCAGTACTTC. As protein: CASSRDNYEQYF.